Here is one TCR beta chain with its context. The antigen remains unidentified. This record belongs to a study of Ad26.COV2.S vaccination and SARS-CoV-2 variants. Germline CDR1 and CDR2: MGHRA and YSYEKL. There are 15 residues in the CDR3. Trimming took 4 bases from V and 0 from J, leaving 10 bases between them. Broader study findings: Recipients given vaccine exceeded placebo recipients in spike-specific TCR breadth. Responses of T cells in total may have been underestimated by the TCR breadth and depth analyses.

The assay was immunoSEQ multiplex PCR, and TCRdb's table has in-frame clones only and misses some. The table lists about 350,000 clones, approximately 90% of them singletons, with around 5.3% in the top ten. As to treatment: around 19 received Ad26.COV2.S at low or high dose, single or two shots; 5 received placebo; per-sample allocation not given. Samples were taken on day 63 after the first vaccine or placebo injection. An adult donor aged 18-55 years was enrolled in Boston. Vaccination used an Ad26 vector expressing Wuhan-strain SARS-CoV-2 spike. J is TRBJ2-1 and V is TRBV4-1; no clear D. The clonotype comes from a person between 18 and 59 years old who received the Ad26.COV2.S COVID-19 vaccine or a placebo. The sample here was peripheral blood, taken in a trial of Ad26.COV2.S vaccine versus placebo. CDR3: CASSPVPSSYNEQFF. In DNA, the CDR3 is TGCGCCAGCAGCCCCGTCCCAAGCTCCTACAATGAGCAGTTCTTC.